This TCR beta chain was observed in a study of CD8 T cells in Susac syndrome. Sequencing of TCR beta was carried out in blood CD8+ and CD4+ T cells. cDNA came from 0.5 to 1 ug RNA primed by random hexamers. Amplification of TCR beta CDR3 used immunoSEQ multiplex PCR across 54 Vbeta and 13 Jbeta. One entry per CDR3 protein results from TCRdb running MiXCR on the immunoSEQ multiplex PCR reads. This table holds a few hundred thousand distinct CDR3 sequences, 75% to 90% found once. This CDR3 region has 15 residues. Trimming took off 7 bases at V and 4 bases at J, with 17 bases between the two ends. The V gene's germline CDR1 is LNHDA and CDR2 SQIVND (reference sequence).

The rearrangement links TRBV19 to TRBJ1-5; D possibly corresponds to TRBD1 (5 bases). The TCR was taken from a human donor with multiple sclerosis. Sequencing was performed on CD8+ T cells from PBMCs. The CDR3 DNA is TGTGCCAGTACCACACCCTTCGCAGGGAATCAGCCCCAGCATTTT. It yields the protein CASTTPFAGNQPQHF.